Listed below are T cell receptor beta chains from one sample, sequenced in a study of shared clonotypes between healthy human individuals. Using immunoSEQ multiplex PCR, the repertoire was profiled, and TCRdb retains in-frame clones only, with some absent. The table shows roughly 330,000 clones, with around 72% occurring only once. The specimen sequenced was memory CD4+ T cells sorted from blood. The receptor source for this set is a man between 25 and 39 years old in good health. Both conserved end residues are part of each CDR3. The D gene is left open where the match is weak. Size tells how often a clone was seen (once, few, many) or the class of an expanded clone, and some rows leave it out.

D gene	clone size	V gene	J gene	CDR3 DNA	CDR3 protein
.	.	TRBV7-6	TRBJ2-1	TGTGCCAGCAGCGCTGGGGGGCTTGAGCAGTTCTTC	CASSAGGLEQFF
.	.	TRBV5-1	TRBJ2-1	TGCGCCAGCAGCTTGACCCAGGACAGCTCCTACAATGAGCAGTTCTTC	CASSLTQDSSYNEQFF
.	.	TRBV6-1	TRBJ1-1	TGTGCCAGCAGTATAGGTGGTGAAGCTTTCTTT	CASSIGGEAFF
TRBD2	.	TRBV7-9	TRBJ2-3	TGTGCCAGCAGCTTTTATAGCGGGGGGACAGATACGCAGTATTTT	CASSFYSGGTDTQYF
.	once	TRBV5-1	TRBJ2-7	TGCGCCAGCAGCTTATCAGGGGGACTTGGGGAGCAGTACTTC	CASSLSGGLGEQYF
.	.	TRBV19	TRBJ2-7	TGTGCCAGTAGGAAATACGGGACACACTACGAGCAGTACTTC	CASRKYGTHYEQYF
.	many	TRBV7-9	TRBJ2-7	TGTGCCAGCAGCTCCCTGAGACTGTCCTACGAGCAGTACTTC	CASSSLRLSYEQYF
.	.	TRBV6-5	TRBJ1-6	TGTGCCAGCAGTTACTTTGGAACAGGGCCACCCCTCCACTTT	CASSYFGTGPPLHF
.	.	TRBV25-1	TRBJ2-1	TGTGCCAGCAGTAGAGATATGGTTTACAATGAGCAGTTCTTC	CASSRDMVYNEQFF
TRBD2	.	TRBV29-1	TRBJ2-7	TGCAGCGTATCGACTAGCGGGAGTGCCCACGAGCAGTACTTC	CSVSTSGSAHEQYF
TRBD2	.	TRBV7-8	TRBJ2-7	TGTGCCAGCAGCTACACTAGCGGGATATACGAGCAGTACTTC	CASSYTSGIYEQYF
.	.	TRBV9	TRBJ2-7	TGTGCCAGCAGCGTGGCTAGTGGTGAGCAGTACTTC	CASSVASGEQYF
TRBD1	.	TRBV2	TRBJ2-3	TGTGCCAGCAGGGGGACAGGGACGATGCAGTATTTT	CASRGTGTMQYF
.	.	TRBV10-3	TRBJ2-7	TGTGCCATCAGCGTACTACAGGGCTCCTACGAGCAGTACTTC	CAISVLQGSYEQYF
.	few	TRBV28	TRBJ2-1	TGTGCCAGCAGTCCGTCGACCTTATGGGAGCAGTTCTTC	CASSPSTLWEQFF
TRBD2	.	TRBV11-2	TRBJ2-1	TGTGCCAGCAGCTTTGGACTAGCGGACGACAATGAGCAGTTCTTC	CASSFGLADDNEQFF
.	few	TRBV19	TRBJ2-7	TGTGCCAGCTCGACGCGGGACAGCTCCTACGAGCAGTACTTC	CASSTRDSSYEQYF
.	few	TRBV28	TRBJ1-2	TGTGCCAGCAGCCAGTTGATGGGGGCCTATGGCTACACCTTC	CASSQLMGAYGYTF
TRBD2	few	TRBV4-2	TRBJ2-5	TGTGCCAGCAGCCCTCGGACTAGCCGCGGGACCCAGTACTTC	CASSPRTSRGTQYF
TRBD1	once	TRBV28	TRBJ2-7	TGTGCCAGCAAGCTGAGACAGGGGTCGGAGCAGTACTTC	CASKLRQGSEQYF
.	few	TRBV5-1	TRBJ2-7	TGCGCCAGCAGCTTGGAGGTATCCTACGAGCAGTACTTC	CASSLEVSYEQYF
TRBD2	.	TRBV7-2	TRBJ2-1	TGTGCCAGCAGCTTACTGGGACTAGCGGCATCTGAGCAGTTCTTC	CASSLLGLAASEQFF
.	many	TRBV13	TRBJ1-2	TGTGCCAGCAGCTTAGTTCGGGAAGTCTCGGATGGCTACACCTTC	CASSLVREVSDGYTF
TRBD2	.	TRBV5-1	TRBJ2-2	TGCGCCAGCAGCTACCTAGCGGGGAACACCGGGGAGCTGTTTTTT	CASSYLAGNTGELFF
TRBD2	.	TRBV5-1	TRBJ2-6	TGCGCCAGCAGCGGGACTACTGGGGCCAACGTCCTGACTTTC	CASSGTTGANVLTF
.	few	TRBV28	TRBJ2-5	TGTGCCAGCAGTTTAGGAGGGCCCGCAGAGACCCAGTACTTC	CASSLGGPAETQYF
TRBD2	.	TRBV5-1	TRBJ2-1	TGCGCCAGCAGCTTGAGCACTAGCGGGAGGAGGTTGAATGAGCAGTTCTTC	CASSLSTSGRRLNEQFF
TRBD1	once	TRBV25-1	TRBJ1-4	TGTGCCACCCACTCAGACAGGGTTAACGAAAAACTGTTTTTT	CATHSDRVNEKLFF
.	.	TRBV27	TRBJ1-2	TGTGCCAGCAGCCGAGGGGCGGACTATGGCTACACCTTC	CASSRGADYGYTF
TRBD2	.	TRBV29-1	TRBJ2-7	TGCAGCGTTAAAAGGACTAGCGGCGTCTACGAGCAGTACTTC	CSVKRTSGVYEQYF
.	.	TRBV5-1	TRBJ2-3	TGCGCCAGCAGAGGGGAAACAGATACGCAGTATTTT	CASRGETDTQYF
TRBD1	.	TRBV6-1	TRBJ2-3	TGTGCCAGCAGTCTGGGACAGGGGAGCACAGATACGCAGTATTTT	CASSLGQGSTDTQYF
.	.	TRBV5-5	TRBJ1-2	TGTGCCAGCAGCTTGGGTGGAGCCGGTCATTATGGCTACACCTTC	CASSLGGAGHYGYTF
TRBD1	.	TRBV25-1	TRBJ2-7	TGTGCCAGCAGTGAATTAGGACAGGCGGCCAGGGGCGAGCAGTACTTC	CASSELGQAARGEQYF
.	.	TRBV10-2	TRBJ2-7	TGCGCCAGCAGGAAGGCCCTCAGCTCCTACGAGCAGTACTTC	CASRKALSSYEQYF
.	once	TRBV28	TRBJ2-1	TGTGCCAGCAAAGCTCGGTCGAGGAGAAGCTCCTACAATGAGCAGTTCTTC	CASKARSRRSSYNEQFF
TRBD2	once	TRBV28	TRBJ2-7	TGTGCCAGCAGTTCCATGGCGGGGGCCTACGAGCAGTACTTC	CASSSMAGAYEQYF
TRBD1	.	TRBV14	TRBJ1-3	TGTGCCAGCAGCCCGGGGACAGGGAGCATCCATCTCTCTGGAAACACCATATATTTT	CASSPGTGSIHLSGNTIYF
.	.	TRBV7-8	TRBJ2-7	TGTGCCAGCAGCTTAGAGAGAGACTACGAGCAGTACTTC	CASSLERDYEQYF
.	.	TRBV6-1	TRBJ1-6	TGTGCCAGCAGTGAAGCTCCGGGGGCCCGGTCACCCCTCCACTTT	CASSEAPGARSPLHF
TRBD1	.	TRBV15	TRBJ2-7	TGTGCCACCAGCAGGGACAGGATTATCTACGAGCAGTACTTC	CATSRDRIIYEQYF
.	.	TRBV6-5	TRBJ1-5	TGTGCCAGCAGCAGGTCCGGCAATCAGCCCCAGCATTTT	CASSRSGNQPQHF
.	many	TRBV25-1	TRBJ2-7	TGTGCCAGCAGTGACCTCTACGAGCAGTACTTC	CASSDLYEQYF
.	.	TRBV15	TRBJ2-5	TGTGCCACCAGCAGAGGGGGGGCCCAAGAGACCCAGTACTTC	CATSRGGAQETQYF
.	.	TRBV29-1	TRBJ2-5	TGCAGCGTTGAAGATCTTCGGGGGGCACGAGAGACCCAGTACTTC	CSVEDLRGARETQYF
TRBD1	once	TRBV19	TRBJ2-7	TGTGCCAGCCGGGGACAGGGGGGAAGCTCCTACGAGCAGTACTTC	CASRGQGGSSYEQYF
TRBD2	.	TRBV6-1	TRBJ2-1	TGTGCCAGCAGTCCCCCTAGCGGGAGATACTATGAGCAGTTCTTC	CASSPPSGRYYEQFF
TRBD1	.	TRBV18	TRBJ1-1	TGTGCCAGCTCACGGACAGGCATGAACACTGAAGCTTTCTTT	CASSRTGMNTEAFF
TRBD1	.	TRBV4-1	TRBJ1-5	TGCGCCAGCAGCTCAGTAGACAGGGGTAACAATCAGCCCCAGCATTTT	CASSSVDRGNNQPQHF
TRBD2	once	TRBV5-1	TRBJ2-3	TGCGCCAGCAGCCCCTTAGCGGGAGGTACAGATACGCAGTATTTT	CASSPLAGGTDTQYF